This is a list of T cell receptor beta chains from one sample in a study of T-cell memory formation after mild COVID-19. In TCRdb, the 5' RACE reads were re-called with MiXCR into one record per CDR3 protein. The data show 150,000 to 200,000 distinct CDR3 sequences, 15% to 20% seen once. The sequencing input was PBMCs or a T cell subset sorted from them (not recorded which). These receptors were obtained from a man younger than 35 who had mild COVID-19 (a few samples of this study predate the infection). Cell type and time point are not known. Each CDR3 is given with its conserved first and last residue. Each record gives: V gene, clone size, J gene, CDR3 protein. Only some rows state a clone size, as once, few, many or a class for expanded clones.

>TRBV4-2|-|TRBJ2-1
CASSQDANEQFF
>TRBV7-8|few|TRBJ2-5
CASSVTQSVGAQYF
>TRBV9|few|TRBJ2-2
CASSVRSGGSANTGELFF
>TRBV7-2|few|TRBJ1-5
CASSLEGRNQPQHF
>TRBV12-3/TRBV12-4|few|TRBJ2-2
CASSLLAGGLRLFF
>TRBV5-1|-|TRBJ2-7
CASSSPLASYEQYF
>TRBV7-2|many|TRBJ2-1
CASSLAGLAQFF
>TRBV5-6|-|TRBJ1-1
CASLEGPSSTEAFF
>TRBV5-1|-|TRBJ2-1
CASSEQGFGNEQFF
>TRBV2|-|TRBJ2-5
CASRELPQETQYF
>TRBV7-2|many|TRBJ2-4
CASNPTGGDIQYF
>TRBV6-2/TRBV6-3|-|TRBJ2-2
CASSDSYTGELFF
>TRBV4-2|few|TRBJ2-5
CASSHPASMETQYF
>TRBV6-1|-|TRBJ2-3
CASSERSGASTDTQYF
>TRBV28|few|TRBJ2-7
CASSFNRAYSYEQYF
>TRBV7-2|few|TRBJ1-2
CASSLYRGENYGYTF
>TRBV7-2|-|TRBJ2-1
CASSLATNYNEQFF
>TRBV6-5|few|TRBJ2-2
CASRPTGTNTGELFF
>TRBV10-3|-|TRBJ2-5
CAISESRLAQYF
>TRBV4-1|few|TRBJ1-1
CASSQDIGNTEAFF
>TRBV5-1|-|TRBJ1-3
CASSLVPPGNTIYF
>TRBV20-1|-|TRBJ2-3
CSARAPDRTDTQYF
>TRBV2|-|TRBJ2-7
CASRGGVFSYEQYF
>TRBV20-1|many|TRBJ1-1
CSARGDMNTEAFF
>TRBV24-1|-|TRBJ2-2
CATSESLNTGELFF
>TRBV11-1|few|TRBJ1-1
CASSLATRNTEAFF
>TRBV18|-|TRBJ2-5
CASSPMQTQYF
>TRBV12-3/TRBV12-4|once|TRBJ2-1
CASGSWDRGNEQFF
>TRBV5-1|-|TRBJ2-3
CASGEIKADTQYF
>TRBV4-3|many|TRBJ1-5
CASSLSWGPDRGNQPQHF
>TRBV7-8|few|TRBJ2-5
CASRGPNQETQYF
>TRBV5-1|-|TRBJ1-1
CASSLELEGRAFF
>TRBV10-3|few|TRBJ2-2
CATTDRYTGELFF
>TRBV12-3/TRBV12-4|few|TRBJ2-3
CASSLEHGGTADTQYF
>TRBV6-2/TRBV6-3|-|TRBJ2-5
CASTPGTPPETQYF
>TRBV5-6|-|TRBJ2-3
CASSFGLAGADTQYF
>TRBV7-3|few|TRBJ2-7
CASSRSGGQNYEQYF
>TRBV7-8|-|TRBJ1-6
CASSTPTSPLHF
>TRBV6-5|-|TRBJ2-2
CASSYGGFAGELFF
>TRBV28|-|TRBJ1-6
CASSSLKDAIASPLHF